Below, 19 T cell receptor beta chains from the same sample are listed, as sequenced in a study of beta chain features in type 1 diabetes listed by TCRdb under 2018. Library preparation employed the immunoSEQ multiplex PCR assay. All of the isolated RNA was reverse transcribed with the High Capacity cDNA Reverse Transcription Kit, so expressed TCRB transcripts were sequenced. Not all clones reach the TCRdb copy of this immuneACCESS table, which keeps in-frame sequences only. Checked studies attribute under half of the gap to unresolved V genes and leave the rest unexplained. The sample includes 300,000 to 450,000 clones, with 10% to 15% observed a single time. The ten top clones hold under 0.02% of the sample. Source material: naive CD4+ T cells from blood. The sample's cell subset or site label is to be understood as: true naive CD4+ T cells. These receptors all stem from a man younger than 30 in good health.

The chain links TRBV28 to TRBJ2-3, with TRBD1 identical over 7 bases. Losses at the gene ends were 7 bases for V and 6 bases for J; bases not matched to a gene: 1. CDR3 length equals 11 residues. CDR1 is MDHEN, CDR2 SYDVKM, per germline. CDR3 residues: CASNRGDTQYF. The CDR3 nucleotides are TGTGCCAGCAACAGGGGCGATACGCAGTATTTT.

This clone came up a few times. The V gene is TRBV6-5, the J gene TRBJ2-3; TRBD2 agrees at 9 bases. J was trimmed by 1 base and V by 5 bases; bases with no gene match: 1. The CDR3 has 14 residues. Germline CDR1 MNHEY, CDR2 SVGAGI. This CDR3 is CASSRTSGTDTQYF. The CDR3 bases are TGTGCCAGCAGTCGGACTAGCGGCACAGATACGCAGTATTTT.

This chain uses TRBV7-6 with TRBJ2-7, with a weak D call TRBD1 (6 bases). V was trimmed by 2 bases and J by 5 bases, leaving 7 bases between them. The CDR3 is 12 amino acids. Germline values: CDR1 SGHVS, CDR2 FNYEAQ. CDR3 in DNA: TGTGCCAGCAGCTTATACAGGGACGAGCAGTACTTC. It specifies CASSLYRDEQYF.

V usage is TRBV6-5 and J usage is TRBJ2-1, with D possibly being TRBD1 (5 bases). Germline values: CDR1 MNHEY, CDR2 SVGAGI. This CDR3 is built from 13 residues. Trimming removed 6 bases from V and 4 bases from J, with 10 bases in between. CDR3 region: CASSIGVYNEQFF. The CDR3 DNA follows: TGTGCCAGCAGCATAGGGGTTTACAATGAGCAGTTCTTC.

The chain links TRBV9 to TRBJ2-7; 16 nucleotides agree with TRBD2. This CDR3 comprises 21 residues. V lost 4 bases, J lost 3 bases, and 19 bases stayed unmatched. Germline assignment: CDR1 SGDLS and CDR2 YYNGEE. In DNA form, the CDR3 reads TGTGCCAGCAGCCCCGCTAAGGGACTAGCGGGAGGGCCTCTGGCCTACTACGAGCAGTACTTC. It is translated as CASSPAKGLAGGPLAYYEQYF.

V gene TRBV6-4 combines with J gene TRBJ2-2; D ambiguous. The germline gives CDR1 MRHNA, CDR2 SNTAGT. The CDR3 loop spans 9 amino acids. V was cut by 6 bases and J by 13 bases, with 6 bases left in between. Written as DNA, the CDR3 is TGTGCCAGCAGGGGCCTGCTGTTTTTT. It yields the protein CASRGLLFF.

The chain carries TRBV28 and TRBJ1-2, with no clear D. CDR1 and CDR2 (germline): MDHEN, SYDVKM. CDR3 size: 14 residues. The V and J ends lost 1 base and 6 bases respectively, with 12 bases between them. CDR3 DNA sequence: TGTGCCAGCAGTTTATTACGGGGTCCGGATGGCTACACCTTC. It specifies CASSLLRGPDGYTF.

This clone was counted a few times. This chain links TRBV4-3 with TRBJ1-1, with D perhaps matching TRBD1 (5 bases). V gave up 1 base and J gave up 5 bases, with 17 bases separating them. The germline CDR1 and CDR2 sequences are LGHNA and YSLEER. The CDR3 has 16 residues. The CDR3 reads CASSQVRSWGGTEAFF. The CDR3 DNA reads as TGCGCCAGCAGCCAAGTCCGGTCGTGGGGGGGAACTGAAGCTTTCTTT.

The chain is built from TRBV29-1 and TRBJ1-3; 8 nucleotides line up with TRBD1. The V and J ends lost 7 bases and 2 bases, in that order; junction bases with no gene match: 13. The V gene's germline CDR1 is SQVTM and CDR2 ANQGSEA. The CDR3 has 16 residues. This CDR3 reads CSAQGRADRAGNTIYF. As DNA, the CDR3 is TGCAGCGCCCAAGGAAGGGCGGACAGGGCTGGAAACACCATATATTTT.

As concerns this clone: Other DNA sequences in the sample encode the same CDR3. J is TRBJ1-1 and V is TRBV7-3; D is ambiguous. Germline CDR1 and CDR2: SGHTA and FQGTGA. This CDR3 contains 13 residues. V lost 2 bases and J 3 bases, leaving 7 bases between the germline ends. The CDR3 DNA sequence: TGTGCCAGCAGCTTAGTCGGTTACACTGAAGCTTTCTTT. Amino acids: CASSLVGYTEAFF. Supplemented by reference TRBV7-3 and TRBJ1-1, the full variable domain reads GAGVSQTPSNKVTEKGKYVELRCDPISGHTALYWYRQSLGQGPEFLIYFQGTGAADDSGLPNDRFFAVRPEGSVSTLKIQRTERGDSAVYLCASSLVGYTEAFFGQGTRLTVV.

This clone was found a few times. J is TRBJ2-7 and V is TRBV7-6, with TRBD1 identical over 8 bases. The CDR3 runs to 15 residues. V was pared by 5 bases and J by 4 bases, with 10 bases of the junction left unmatched. In germline, CDR1 is SGHVS, CDR2 FNYEAQ. In DNA form, the CDR3 reads TGTGCCAGCAGCACCCTCGACAGGGGTACTTACGAGCAGTACTTC. Its protein product is CASSTLDRGTYEQYF.

The chain uses TRBV4-3 and TRBJ1-2, with D possibly being TRBD1 (5 bases). This CDR3 contains 16 residues. The germline V gene encodes CDR1 LGHNA and CDR2 YSLEER. Trimming removed 3 bases at V and 0 bases at J, with 14 bases between. CDR3 bases: TGCGCCAGCAGCCAGAGACAGATAGTTTCTAACTATGGCTACACCTTC. It translates to CASSQRQIVSNYGYTF.

This clone came up a few times. V usage is TRBV5-1 and J usage is TRBJ2-2; D may be TRBD2 (5 bases). Germline V CDR1 and CDR2: SGHRS, YFSETQ. V dropped 4 bases and J dropped 5 bases, with 15 bases sitting between them. This CDR3 has 15 amino acids. CDR3 nucleotide sequence: TGCGCCAGCAGCAACCGTCAAGGGAGTACCGGGGAGCTGTTTTTT. This sequence encodes CASSNRQGSTGELFF.

This clone was seen repeatedly, ten times or more. The V call is TRBV5-4, the J call TRBJ1-2; D is possibly TRBD1 (5 bases). This CDR3 has 12 residues. V lost 0 bases and J lost 8, with 8 bases in between. Germline assignment: CDR1 SGHNT and CDR2 YYREEE (reference sequence). The CDR3 loop is CASSLAQEGYTF. The CDR3 nucleotides read TGTGCCAGCAGCTTGGCACAGGAAGGCTACACCTTC.

This chain joins TRBV19 and TRBJ1-1; D is perhaps TRBD1 (6 bases). Per the germline V gene, CDR1 is LNHDA and CDR2 is SQIVND (reference sequence). Trimming removed 8 bases from V and 2 bases from J, with 18 bases in between. This CDR3 is built from 15 residues. CDR3 nucleotide sequence: TGTGCCAGTCCCCAGGGGCGCCGGGAAAACACTGAAGCTTTCTTT. It encodes CASPQGRRENTEAFF.

The chain uses TRBV5-1 and TRBJ2-3, with TRBD2 identical over 12 bases. CDR1 and CDR2 (germline): SGHRS, YFSETQ. The CDR3 has 15 residues. The ends lost 4 bases at V and 2 bases at J; junction bases unmatched: 2. CDR3 loop: CASSRTSGNTDTQYF. Written as DNA, the CDR3 is TGCGCCAGCAGCCGGACTAGCGGGAACACAGATACGCAGTATTTT.

This clone appeared a few times. This chain links TRBV18 with TRBJ2-7, with 9 bases identical to TRBD2. CDR3 length equals 16 residues. The germline CDR1 and CDR2 sequences are KGHSH and LQKENI. The V segment lost 1 base and the J segment 0 bases; nucleotides outside the gene matches: 4. The CDR3 DNA reads as TGTGCCAGCTCACCACTAGCGGGAGCGAGCTCCTACGAGCAGTACTTC. Encoded protein: CASSPLAGASSYEQYF. Filled out from reference TRBV18 and TRBJ2-7, the complete variable domain reads NAGVMQNPRHLVRRRGQEARLRCSPMKGHSHVYWYRQLPEEGLKFMVYLQKENIIDESGMPKERFSAEFPKEGPSILRIQQVVRGDSAAYFCASSPLAGASSYEQYFGPGTRLTVT.

This clone was counted only a few times. The chain links TRBV4-1 to TRBJ2-5; a weak D match, TRBD1 (6 bases). The V end was cut by 5 bases, the J end by 1 base, with 20 bases between. The CDR3 runs 17 residues. Per germline, CDR1 MGHRA and CDR2 YSYEKL. The CDR3 DNA follows: TGCGCCAGCAGCAACCGATTCACTAGGGGGATCCAAGAGACCCAGTACTTC. It translates to CASSNRFTRGIQETQYF.

V usage is TRBV15 and J usage is TRBJ1-5, with D hard to call. V shed 3 bases and J shed 1 base, with 4 bases lying between them. This CDR3 is 13 amino acids long. Germline V gene data show CDR1 as LNHNV and CDR2 as YYDKDF (reference sequence). CDR3 in DNA: TGTGCCACCAGCAGCCTAAGCAATCAGCCCCAGCATTTT. Translated, it gives CATSSLSNQPQHF.